This T cell receptor (beta chain) comes out of a study of human versus mouse CDR3 diversity and MHC coevolution. Sequencing was performed with immunoSEQ multiplex PCR; in TCRdb, only in-frame clones are kept and a portion is missing. The data show tens of thousands of clones, approximately 94% seen once. Germline V gene lookup returns CDR1 SGHRS and CDR2 YFSETQ. V lost 4 bases and J lost 8; bases outside the gene matches: 11. The CDR3 sequence is 14 residues long. Sorting isolated naive CD4 T cells lacking CD45RO and expressing CD62L. Sample: naive CD4+ T cells from blood. Subset described: CD45RO-negative CD62L-positive naive CD4 T cells. The rearrangement links TRBV5-1 to TRBJ1-2; 7 positions match TRBD1. The sequence was collected from a person in their sixties or seventies in good health. The CDR3 loop reads CASSTGQAVPGYTF. DNA for the CDR3: TGCGCCAGCAGCACCGGACAGGCCGTACCCGGCTACACCTTC.